The source of this T cell receptor beta chain is a study of shared clonotypes between healthy human individuals. This clone was counted only a few times. The table came from immunoSEQ multiplex PCR; TCRdb's copy has only in-frame clones and leaves some out. The sample includes about 2.2 million clones, roughly 95% of them seen just once. Naive CD8 cells lacked CD45RO, underwent positive selection for CCR7 and left out terminally differentiated effector memory CD45RA+ cells. The junction had 5 bases not matched to a gene; V was cut back by 5 bases and J by 3 bases. In germline, CDR1 is SGHKS, CDR2 YYEKEE (reference sequence). This CDR3 contains 14 residues.

This TCR was recovered from a man younger than 35 in good health. Some clones in this sample may be carry-over from other donors' samples. V is TRBV5-5 and J is TRBJ1-3, with 7 nucleotides matching TRBD1. The sample comprised naive CD8+ T cells from PBMCs. The CDR3 region has the DNA TGTGCCAGCAGTCCGGCAGGGGGTGGAAACACCATATATTTT. It is translated as CASSPAGGGNTIYF.